This T cell receptor beta chain stems from a study of OX40 agonist ivuxolimab in advanced cancers. Study context: Patients received the agonistic anti-OX40 (CD134) antibody ivuxolimab.

Study results and caveats: The authors did not determine the antigen specificity of the expanded peripheral T cells.

Remarks on this clone: Its target is unknown.

Trimming removed 5 bases from V and 9 bases from J; junction bases left unmatched: 25. This CDR3 contains 18 residues. CDR1 and CDR2 from the germline V gene are MNHEY and SMNVEV (reference sequence). Assay: immunoSEQ multiplex PCR; the TCRdb copy retains only in-frame clones and omits some. This table has roughly 20,000 clones, 74% appearing once. Blood was sampled at baseline, cycle 4 day 1, and cycle 7 day 1. The sequenced sample was CD4+ or CD8+ T cells sorted from blood, obtained in a trial of the OX40 agonist ivuxolimab. The J gene is TRBJ2-7, the V gene TRBV27; 7 positions agree with TRBD1. The receptor's source is an adult with an advanced solid tumor such as melanoma, head and neck, liver or kidney cancer. The CDR3 DNA follows: TGTGCCAGCAGTCAGACAGGGATAAACCCCATTCTACGAGTCTGGCAGTACTTC. Translated: CASSQTGINPILRVWQYF.